A selection of T cell receptor beta chains follows, all from one sample in a study of graft-versus-host responses after intestinal transplantation. The data were produced by immunoSEQ multiplex PCR, yet TCRdb's version contains in-frame clones alone and is incomplete. The data show 12,000 to 15,000 clones, 25% to 35% seen once. Specimen: alloreactive CD4+ T cells from a mixed lymphocyte reaction culture, collected before intestinal transplant. All receptors derive from a human patient who received an intestinal transplant. The CDR3 runs from the conserved cysteine through the conserved F or W. The D gene is left open where the match is weak. Clone size is shown for a subset of rows, as once, few, many or a class of expanded clone.

D gene	clone size	V gene	J gene	CDR3 protein	CDR3 DNA
-	-	TRBV5-4	TRBJ2-1	CASSLAPGRSYNEQFF	TGTGCCAGCAGCTTGGCCCCCGGGAGATCCTACAATGAGCAGTTCTTC
TRBD2	once	TRBV18	TRBJ2-3	CASSLTSETDTQYF	TGTGCCAGCTCACTGACTAGCGAAACAGATACGCAGTATTTT
-	few	TRBV19	TRBJ2-7	CASSNHRLGDYEQYF	TGTGCCAGTAGTAACCATCGGTTGGGGGATTACGAGCAGTACTTC
TRBD1	medium-sized	TRBV7-9	TRBJ1-4	CASSRGTATNEKLFF	TGTGCCAGCAGCCGCGGGACAGCAACTAATGAAAAACTGTTTTTT
TRBD1	-	TRBV28	TRBJ1-6	CASISGGYSPLHF	TGTGCCAGTATTTCAGGGGGTTATTCACCCCTCCACTTT
-	-	TRBV2	TRBJ2-7	CASSITGRYEQYF	TGTGCCAGCAGTATCACAGGGAGGTACGAGCAGTACTTC
-	-	TRBV6-1	TRBJ1-4	CASSEQVTTNEKLFF	TGTGCCAGCAGTGAACAGGTTACGACTAATGAAAAACTGTTTTTT
-	-	TRBV6-9	TRBJ2-7	CASSYSGNSYEQYF	TGTGCCAGCAGTTACTCAGGTAACTCCTACGAGCAGTACTTC
-	-	TRBV5-5	TRBJ1-2	CASLTLISRKTYGYTF	TGTGCCAGCTTAACACTTATCTCGCGAAAGACCTATGGCTACACCTTC
-	medium-sized	TRBV16	TRBJ2-2	CASSQDSGELFF	TGTGCCAGCAGCCAAGACTCCGGGGAGCTGTTTTTT
TRBD2	few	TRBV30	TRBJ2-1	CACAGTSGSYEQFF	TGTGCCTGTGCCGGGACTAGCGGGAGCTATGAGCAGTTCTTC
TRBD2	-	TRBV4-3	TRBJ2-7	CASSQDGLAGGYEQYF	TGCGCCAGCAGCCAAGATGGGCTAGCGGGTGGCTACGAGCAGTACTTC
-	few	TRBV7-2	TRBJ2-1	CASSRIRGEQFF	TGTGCCAGCAGCCGAATTCGCGGTGAGCAGTTCTTC
TRBD2	-	TRBV5-1	TRBJ2-3	CASSLEGRGRAGTDTQYF	TGCGCCAGCAGCTTGGAAGGGCGCGGGAGGGCGGGCACAGATACGCAGTATTTT
TRBD1	-	TRBV2	TRBJ1-6	CASSAQGAGSPLHF	TGTGCCAGCAGTGCACAGGGGGCCGGTTCACCCCTCCACTTT
-	medium-sized	TRBV6-5	TRBJ1-2	CASQRAARYGYTF	TGTGCCAGCCAGAGGGCCGCCCGCTATGGCTACACCTTC
-	-	TRBV5-1	TRBJ2-7	CASSLLQESYEQYF	TGCGCCAGCAGCTTATTACAGGAGTCCTACGAGCAGTACTTC
-	-	TRBV18	TRBJ2-3	CASSTDTSNTDTQYF	TGTGCCAGCTCAACGGACACCTCTAACACAGATACGCAGTATTTT
-	few	TRBV5-8	TRBJ1-1	CASNGNTEAFF	TGTGCCAGCAACGGTAACACTGAAGCTTTCTTT
-	-	TRBV28	TRBJ1-5	CASRGGGLGNQPQHF	TGTGCCAGCAGGGGAGGGGGTCTCGGCAATCAGCCCCAGCATTTT
TRBD1	-	TRBV4-2	TRBJ1-5	CASSQGGTGNQPQHF	TGTGCCAGCAGCCAAGGGGGGACAGGCAATCAGCCCCAGCATTTT
TRBD1	medium-sized	TRBV11-2	TRBJ1-4	CASSLDRGGEKLFF	TGTGCCAGCAGCTTAGACAGGGGGGGAGAAAAACTGTTTTTT
-	few	TRBV28	TRBJ1-1	CASSLWFDRGGANTEAFF	TGTGCCAGCAGTTTATGGTTCGACCGGGGGGGGGCGAACACTGAAGCTTTCTTT
TRBD1	once	TRBV27	TRBJ1-3	CASSRQGSGNTIYF	TGTGCCAGCAGCCGACAGGGCTCTGGAAACACCATATATTTT
-	-	TRBV19	TRBJ2-1	CASLGSGRSYNEQFF	TGTGCCAGTTTAGGTAGCGGACGCTCCTACAATGAGCAGTTCTTC
-	-	TRBV30	TRBJ2-7	CACNPGPRCEQYF	TGTGCCTGTAATCCGGGACCTAGGTGCGAGCAGTACTTC
TRBD2	few	TRBV9	TRBJ2-5	CASSVGAGGLETQYF	TGTGCCAGCAGCGTAGGGGCGGGAGGGCTGGAGACCCAGTACTTC
-	few	TRBV27	TRBJ2-3	CASSLYGGTDTQYF	TGTGCCAGCAGTTTATACGGGGGTACAGATACGCAGTATTTT
-	-	TRBV10-3	TRBJ1-2	CAISSDNNYGYTF	TGTGCCATCAGTTCCGATAATAACTATGGCTACACCTTC
TRBD1	-	TRBV25-1	TRBJ1-1	CASSRTGEGPEAFF	TGTGCCAGCAGCAGGACAGGGGAGGGGCCTGAAGCTTTCTTT
TRBD1	-	TRBV20-1	TRBJ1-1	CSALTGAFF	TGCAGTGCTCTGACAGGGGCTTTCTTT
TRBD2	-	TRBV7-2	TRBJ2-1	CASSPSFSGSYNEQFF	TGTGCCAGCAGCCCGAGTTTTAGCGGGTCCTACAATGAGCAGTTCTTC
-	-	TRBV5-1	TRBJ2-1	CASSLSQGYNEQFF	TGCGCCAGCAGCTTAAGTCAGGGATACAATGAGCAGTTCTTC
TRBD2	-	TRBV5-1	TRBJ2-1	CASDLAGGRNEQFF	TGCGCCAGCGATTTAGCGGGAGGGCGGAATGAGCAGTTCTTC
TRBD2	-	TRBV28	TRBJ2-7	CASSIPGGRRYEQYF	TGTGCCAGCAGTATCCCGGGAGGGAGAAGGTACGAGCAGTACTTC
TRBD1	-	TRBV7-7	TRBJ2-2	CASSRGQGNTGELFF	TGTGCCAGCAGTCGTGGACAGGGGAACACCGGGGAGCTGTTTTTT
-	-	TRBV7-2	TRBJ2-5	CASSFSGVSQETQYF	TGTGCCAGCAGCTTTTCGGGAGTGTCCCAAGAGACCCAGTACTTC
-	few	TRBV14	TRBJ2-1	CASSTRLDRYNEQFF	TGTGCCAGCAGTACCCGACTCGACAGATACAATGAGCAGTTCTTC